This TCR beta chain was profiled in a study of blood T cell repertoires in COVID-19 (dated by TCRdb to the early 2020s). Notes on the research overall: Samples from collaborators originated in the United States, Italy and Spain and spanned both the acute and convalescent phases of COVID-19. Where available, HLA class I and class II types were taken from metadata supplied by the sample provider and were not determined by assay-based typing. Samples were obtained from the ongoing ImmuneRACE study (first 160 participants) and from some 1,300 subjects provided by 6 global collaborators. The repertoires were released in a freely available public database meant as a resource for research on the immune response to SARS-CoV-2. The material from the prospective study consisted of cDNA or gDNA derived from T cells, B-cell-depleted T cells, or PBMCs. The sample metadata nearly always contained a de-identified subject ID, COVID-19 status, age in years and sex. Subjects who had been exposed to COVID-19, were actively infected with it, or had recovered from it provided the deeply sampled blood TCRbeta repertoires that made up the dataset. Paper-wide results and their limitations: How much clinical and demographic metadata was included differed by source and by participant, and the metadata was provided uncurated.

Collaborating institutions collected whole blood in K2EDTA tubes following their own protocols. For TCRbeta analysis, collaborator samples were shipped as frozen whole blood, as isolated PBMCs, or as DNA extracted from either sample type. From the germline V gene, CDR1 is SGHRS and CDR2 is YFSETQ. Trimming takes 3 bases off V and 5 bases off J; junction bases not matched to a gene: 5. The CDR3 sequence holds 14 residues, the cysteine and phenylalanine included. Only the CDR3 part of the read is kept: 42 bases, read in frame from the first base. Worth noting for this clone: This receptor's antigen is unknown. Base qualities are not at hand, and no much larger clone is one base apart.

The immunoSEQ Assay, a bias-controlled multiplex PCR, was used to amplify TCRbeta CDR3 regions from genomic DNA. The authors' pipeline ran thus. Within the assay, amplification of reference gene primers was used to estimate how many nucleated cells each sample contained. To quantify the absolute abundance of each unique TCRbeta CDR3 rearrangement, sequence reads were collapsed and filtered. For each sample, productive Simpson clonality was calculated as the square root of Simpson's diversity index over productive rearrangements. TCRdb holds this immuneACCESS table with in-frame rearrangements only. Some clones are missing; in checked studies, unresolved V genes explain under half, and the rest has no known cause. V and J calls plus clone size are reproduced from that table; the DNA served to infer D and trimming. The sample table records roughly 160,000 clones; about 74% of these occur just once. Approximately 3% of the sample belongs to the ten largest clones.

Sequencing used peripheral blood. The receptor was isolated from a woman older than 75 with acute or convalescent COVID-19. The chain couples TRBV5-1 to TRBJ2-7; 10 bases in the junction line up with TRBD1. The DNA sequence reads TGCGCCAGCAGCTGGGACAGGGGAAGCGACGAGCAGTACTTC. The translation is CASSWDRGSDEQYF.